One and the same sample provided the 4 T cell receptor beta chains below, sequenced in a study of T cell responses to AZD1222 COVID-19 vaccine. Assay used: immunoSEQ multiplex PCR; TCRdb lists only in-frame clones, some missing. The sample records more than 150,000 clones, about nine tenths being singletons. The material sequenced was peripheral blood, taken on day 0 of MenACWY control vaccination. The receptor set was obtained from an adult in good health.

In its sample, this clone was seen once. J is TRBJ2-5 and V is TRBV5-5; D uncertain. This CDR3 is built from 15 residues. Germline CDR1 SGHKS, CDR2 YYEKEE (reference sequence). V gave up 1 base and J gave up 5 bases, with 15 bases separating them. DNA of the CDR3: TGTGCCAGCAGCTTGTATGATAGGGCAGTGGAGACCCAGTACTTC. Amino acids: CASSLYDRAVETQYF. Together with reference TRBV5-5 and TRBJ2-5, the CDR3 gives the full variable domain: DAGVTQSPTHLIKTRGQQVTLRCSPISGHKSVSWYQQVLGQGPQFIFQYYEKEERGRGNFPDRFSARQFPNYSSELNVNALLLGDSALYLCASSLYDRAVETQYFGPGTRLLVL.

This rearrangement joins TRBV2 to TRBJ2-1; the match to TRBD2 covers 11 bases. This CDR3 spans 15 amino acids. Trimming removed 3 bases from V and 12 bases from J; junction bases left unmatched: 10. Per the germline V gene, CDR1 is SNHLY and CDR2 is FYNNEI. The CDR3: CASSETGTSGPGQFF. The CDR3 region has the DNA TGTGCCAGCAGTGAGACCGGGACTAGCGGCCCTGGGCAGTTCTTC.

The chain links TRBV29-1 to TRBJ1-1, with D possibly TRBD1 on 5 matching bases. CDR3 size: 14 residues. Germline assignment: CDR1 SQVTM and CDR2 ANQGSEA. V was trimmed by 3 bases and J by 3 bases, leaving 14 bases between them. CDR3: CSVEGLRLHTEAFF. CDR3 sequence (DNA): TGCAGCGTTGAGGGGCTACGTCTCCACACTGAAGCTTTCTTT.

The chain carries TRBV20-1 and TRBJ1-4; D remains unclear. Germline CDR1 reads DFQATT; CDR2 reads SNEGSKA (reference sequence). Trimming shortened V by 3 bases and J by 7 bases, and 9 bases separated the two germline ends. CDR3 size: 12 residues. Here the CDR3 DNA reads TGCAGTGCTAGTGAGGCCGGTGAAAAACTGTTTTTT. It yields the protein CSASEAGEKLFF.